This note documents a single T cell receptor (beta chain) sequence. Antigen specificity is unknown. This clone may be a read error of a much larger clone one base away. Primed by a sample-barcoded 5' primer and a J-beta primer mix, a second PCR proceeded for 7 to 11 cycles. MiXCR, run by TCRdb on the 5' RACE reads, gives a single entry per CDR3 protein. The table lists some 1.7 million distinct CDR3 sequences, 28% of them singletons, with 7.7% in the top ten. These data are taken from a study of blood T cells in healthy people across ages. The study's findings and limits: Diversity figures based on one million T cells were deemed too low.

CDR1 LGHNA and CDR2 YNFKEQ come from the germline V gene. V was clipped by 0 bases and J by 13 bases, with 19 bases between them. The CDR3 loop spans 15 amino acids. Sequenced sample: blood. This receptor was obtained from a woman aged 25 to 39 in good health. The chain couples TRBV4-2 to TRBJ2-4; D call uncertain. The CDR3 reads CASSQDPLVSTEQYF. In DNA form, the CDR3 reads TGTGCCAGCAGCCAAGACCCCCTTGTCTCAACTGAGCAGTACTTC.